This T cell receptor beta chain was identified during a study of post-analysis software for immune sequencing data. The wider study: Included courses were relapsing-remitting and secondary progressive multiple sclerosis; progressive-relapsing multiple sclerosis was also included. Study observations and caveats: Relative to controls, patients with multiple sclerosis showed significantly lower normalized Chao1 diversity. There were roughly 5 TRBV segments more frequent in patients than controls, and TRBV5-6, TRBV5-1 and TRBV20-1 were among them.

The germline V gene encodes CDR1 MNHEY and CDR2 SVGAGI. The CDR3 consists of 13 residues. With 7 bases removed from V and 5 bases from J, the gap between germline ends came to 14 bases. This clonotype was found a few times. Its matching antigen is unknown. Unique-molecular-identifier-tagged TCR beta cDNA libraries were used. Around 500,000 cDNA molecules were obtained per 1 to 10 million input T cells. TCRdb fed the PCR reads into MiXCR, producing one record per CDR3 protein. Found here are about 770,000 distinct CDR3 sequences, more than 45% of them singletons; the top ten hold just under 5%. Sequencing input: blood. This sequence was found in a girl aged 10-17 years with multiple sclerosis. The chain links TRBV6-5 to TRBJ2-5; D possibly corresponds to TRBD2 (5 bases). In DNA, the CDR3 is TGTGCCAGCAAACCCTCGGGGTATGAGACCCAGTACTTC. The encoded protein is CASKPSGYETQYF.